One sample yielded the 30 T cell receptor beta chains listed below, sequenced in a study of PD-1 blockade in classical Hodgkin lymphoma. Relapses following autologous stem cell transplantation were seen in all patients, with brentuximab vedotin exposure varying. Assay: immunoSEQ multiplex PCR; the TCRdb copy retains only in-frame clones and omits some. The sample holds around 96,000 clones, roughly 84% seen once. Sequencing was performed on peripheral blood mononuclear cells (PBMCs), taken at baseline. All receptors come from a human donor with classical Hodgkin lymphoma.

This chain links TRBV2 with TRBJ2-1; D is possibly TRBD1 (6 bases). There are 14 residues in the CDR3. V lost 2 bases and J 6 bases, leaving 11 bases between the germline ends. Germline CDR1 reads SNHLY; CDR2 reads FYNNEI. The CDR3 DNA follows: TGTGCCAGCAGTGAACAGGGGATAATCAATGAGCAGTTCTTC. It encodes CASSEQGIINEQFF.

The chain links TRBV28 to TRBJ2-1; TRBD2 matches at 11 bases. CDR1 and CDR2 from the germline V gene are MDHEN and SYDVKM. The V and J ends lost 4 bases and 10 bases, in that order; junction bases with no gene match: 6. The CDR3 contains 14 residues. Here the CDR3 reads CASSSSGRSWEQFF. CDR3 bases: TGTGCCAGCAGTTCTAGCGGGAGGTCTTGGGAGCAGTTCTTC.

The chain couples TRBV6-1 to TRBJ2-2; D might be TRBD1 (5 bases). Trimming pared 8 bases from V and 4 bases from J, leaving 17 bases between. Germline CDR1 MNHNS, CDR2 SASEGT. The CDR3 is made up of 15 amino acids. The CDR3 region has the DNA TGTGCCAGCCTCTCAGGGATCCATGGCACCGGGGAGCTGTTTTTT. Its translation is CASLSGIHGTGELFF.

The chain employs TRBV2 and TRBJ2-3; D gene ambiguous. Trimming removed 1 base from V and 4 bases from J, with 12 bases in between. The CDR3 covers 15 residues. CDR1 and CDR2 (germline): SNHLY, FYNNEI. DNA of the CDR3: TGTGCCAGCAGTGAAGAGATAGTTGGCCCAGATACGCAGTATTTT. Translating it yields CASSEEIVGPDTQYF.

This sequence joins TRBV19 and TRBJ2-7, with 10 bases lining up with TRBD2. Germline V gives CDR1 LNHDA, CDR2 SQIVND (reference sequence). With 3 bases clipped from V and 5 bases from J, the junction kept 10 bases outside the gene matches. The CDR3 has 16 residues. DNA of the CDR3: TGTGCCAGTAGTATCTCCGGACTAGCGGCAAGGGACGAGCAGTACTTC. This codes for CASSISGLAARDEQYF.

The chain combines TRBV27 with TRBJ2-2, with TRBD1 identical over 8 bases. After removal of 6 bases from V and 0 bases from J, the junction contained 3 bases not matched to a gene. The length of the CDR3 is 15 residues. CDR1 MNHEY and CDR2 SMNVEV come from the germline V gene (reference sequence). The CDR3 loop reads CASRVQGANTGELFF. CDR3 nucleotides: TGTGCCAGCAGAGTACAGGGGGCGAACACCGGGGAGCTGTTTTTT.

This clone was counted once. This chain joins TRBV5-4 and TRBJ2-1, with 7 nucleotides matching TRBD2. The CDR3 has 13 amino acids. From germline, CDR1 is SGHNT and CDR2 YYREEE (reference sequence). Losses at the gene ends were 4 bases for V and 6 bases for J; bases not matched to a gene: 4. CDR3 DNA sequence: TGTGCCAGCAGCCGGGGGGTTCCCAATGAGCAGTTCTTC. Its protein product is CASSRGVPNEQFF.

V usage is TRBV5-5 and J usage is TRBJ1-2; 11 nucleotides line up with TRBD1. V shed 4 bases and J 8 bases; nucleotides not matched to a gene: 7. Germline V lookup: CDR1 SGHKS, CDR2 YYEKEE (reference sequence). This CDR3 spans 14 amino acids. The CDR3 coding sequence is TGTGCCAGCAGCCAAGGACAGGGGGCTCTGGGCTACACCTTC. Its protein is CASSQGQGALGYTF. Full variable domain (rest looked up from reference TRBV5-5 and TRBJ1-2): DAGVTQSPTHLIKTRGQQVTLRCSPISGHKSVSWYQQVLGQGPQFIFQYYEKEERGRGNFPDRFSARQFPNYSSELNVNALLLGDSALYLCASSQGQGALGYTFGSGTRLTVV.

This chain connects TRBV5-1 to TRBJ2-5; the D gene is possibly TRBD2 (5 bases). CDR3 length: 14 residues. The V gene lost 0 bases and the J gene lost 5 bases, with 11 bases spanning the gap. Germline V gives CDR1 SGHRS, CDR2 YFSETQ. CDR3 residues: CASSLAGVGETQYF. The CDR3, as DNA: TGCGCCAGCAGCTTGGCCGGGGTCGGGGAGACCCAGTACTTC.

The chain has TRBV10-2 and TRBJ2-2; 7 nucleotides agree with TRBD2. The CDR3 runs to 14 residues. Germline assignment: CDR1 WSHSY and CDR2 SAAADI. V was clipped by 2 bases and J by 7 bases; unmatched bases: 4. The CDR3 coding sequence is TGCGCCAGCAGTGAGGTGGTAGCGGGCGGGGAGCTGTTTTTT. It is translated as CASSEVVAGGELFF.

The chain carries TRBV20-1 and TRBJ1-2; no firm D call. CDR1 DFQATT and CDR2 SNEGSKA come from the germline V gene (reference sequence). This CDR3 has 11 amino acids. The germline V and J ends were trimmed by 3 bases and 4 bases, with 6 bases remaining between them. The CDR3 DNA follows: TGCAGTGCTAGTGACGGCTATGGCTACACCTTC. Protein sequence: CSASDGYGYTF.

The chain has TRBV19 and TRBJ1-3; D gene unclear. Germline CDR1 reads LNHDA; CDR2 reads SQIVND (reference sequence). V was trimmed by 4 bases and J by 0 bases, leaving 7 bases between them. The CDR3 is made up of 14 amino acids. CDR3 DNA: TGTGCCAGTAGTAGGATCCGCTCTGGAAACACCATATATTTT. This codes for CASSRIRSGNTIYF.

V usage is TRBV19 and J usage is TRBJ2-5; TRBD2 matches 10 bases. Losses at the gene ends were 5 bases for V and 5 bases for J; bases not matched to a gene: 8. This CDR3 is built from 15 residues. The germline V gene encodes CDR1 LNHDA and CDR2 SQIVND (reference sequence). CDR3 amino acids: CASSGGSGRRETQYF. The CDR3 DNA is TGTGCCAGTAGTGGTGGTAGCGGGAGGCGTGAGACCCAGTACTTC.

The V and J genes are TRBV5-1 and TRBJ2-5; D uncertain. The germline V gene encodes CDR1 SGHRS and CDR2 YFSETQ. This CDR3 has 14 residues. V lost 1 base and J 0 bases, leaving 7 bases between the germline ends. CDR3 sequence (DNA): TGCGCCAGCAGCTTGATAACGTACCAAGAGACCCAGTACTTC. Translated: CASSLITYQETQYF.

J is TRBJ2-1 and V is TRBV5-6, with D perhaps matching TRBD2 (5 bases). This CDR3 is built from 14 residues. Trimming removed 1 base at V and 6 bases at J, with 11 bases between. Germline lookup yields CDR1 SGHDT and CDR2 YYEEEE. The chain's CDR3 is CASSLRGKPNEQFF. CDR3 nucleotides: TGTGCCAGCAGCTTGAGAGGGAAACCCAATGAGCAGTTCTTC.

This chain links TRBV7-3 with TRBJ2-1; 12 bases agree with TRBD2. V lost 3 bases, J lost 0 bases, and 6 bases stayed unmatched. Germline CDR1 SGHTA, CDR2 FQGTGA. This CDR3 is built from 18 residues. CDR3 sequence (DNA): TGTGCCAGCAGCTTGCTAGCGGGAGGGCCTGGCTCCTACAATGAGCAGTTCTTC. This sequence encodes CASSLLAGGPGSYNEQFF.

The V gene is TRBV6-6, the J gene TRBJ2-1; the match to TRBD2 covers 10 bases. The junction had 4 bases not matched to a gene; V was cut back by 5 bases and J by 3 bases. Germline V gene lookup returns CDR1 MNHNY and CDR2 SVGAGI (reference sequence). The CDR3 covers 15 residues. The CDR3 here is CASSAASGSYNEQFF. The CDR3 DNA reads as TGTGCCAGCAGTGCGGCTAGCGGGAGCTACAATGAGCAGTTCTTC.

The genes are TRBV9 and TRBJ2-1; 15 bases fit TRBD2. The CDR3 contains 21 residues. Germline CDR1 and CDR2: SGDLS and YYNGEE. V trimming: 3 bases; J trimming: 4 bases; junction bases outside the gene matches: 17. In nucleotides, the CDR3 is TGTGCCAGCAGCGCCCCTTCTCCCGGGACTAGCGGGAGGCCCTCATACAATGAGCAGTTCTTC. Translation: CASSAPSPGTSGRPSYNEQFF.

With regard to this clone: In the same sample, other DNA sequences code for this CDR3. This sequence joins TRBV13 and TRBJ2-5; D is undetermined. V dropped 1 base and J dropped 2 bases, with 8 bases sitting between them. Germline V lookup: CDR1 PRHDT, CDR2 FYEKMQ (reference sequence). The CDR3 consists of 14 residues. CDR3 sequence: CASSLVGLQETQYF. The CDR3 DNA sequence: TGTGCCAGCAGCTTAGTGGGGTTACAAGAGACCCAGTACTTC. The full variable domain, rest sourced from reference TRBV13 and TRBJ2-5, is AAGVIQSPRHLIKEKRETATLKCYPIPRHDTVYWYQQGPGQDPQFLISFYEKMQSDKGSIPDRFSAQQFSDYHSELNMSSLELGDSALYFCASSLVGLQETQYFGPGTRLLVL.

The DNA of the CDR3 is TGTGCCAGCAGCCCGGAAATAAGGGGCGGGGAGCTGTTTTTT. Protein product: CASSPEIRGGELFF. The J gene is TRBJ2-2, the V gene TRBV7-9, with D possibly matching TRBD1 (5 bases). This CDR3 is built from 14 residues. Germline loops: CDR1 SEHNR, CDR2 FQNEAQ (reference sequence). V was clipped by 5 bases and J by 7 bases, with 14 bases between them.

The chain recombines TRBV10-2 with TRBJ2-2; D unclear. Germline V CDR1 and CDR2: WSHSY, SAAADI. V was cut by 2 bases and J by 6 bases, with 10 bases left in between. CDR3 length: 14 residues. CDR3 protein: CASSETSWAGELFF. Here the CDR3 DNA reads TGCGCCAGCAGTGAGACCTCATGGGCCGGGGAGCTGTTTTTT.

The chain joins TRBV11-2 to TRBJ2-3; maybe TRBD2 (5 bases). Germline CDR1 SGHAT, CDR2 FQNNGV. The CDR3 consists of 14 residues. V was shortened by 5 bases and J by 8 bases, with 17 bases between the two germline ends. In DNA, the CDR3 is TGTGCCAGCAGCCCGACCCGAGGTGAGGGTACGCAGTATTTT. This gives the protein CASSPTRGEGTQYF.

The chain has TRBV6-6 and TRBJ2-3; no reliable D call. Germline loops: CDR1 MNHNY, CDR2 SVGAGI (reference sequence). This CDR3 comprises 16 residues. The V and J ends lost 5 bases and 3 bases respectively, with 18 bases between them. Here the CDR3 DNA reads TGTGCCAGCAGTCTCCGGACGGCTGCCGTAACAGATACGCAGTATTTT. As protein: CASSLRTAAVTDTQYF.

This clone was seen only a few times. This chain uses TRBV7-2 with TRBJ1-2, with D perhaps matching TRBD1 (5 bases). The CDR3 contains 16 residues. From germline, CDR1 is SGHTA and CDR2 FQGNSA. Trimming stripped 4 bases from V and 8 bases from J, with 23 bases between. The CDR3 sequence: CASSSTFTGRVWGYTF. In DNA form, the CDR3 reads TGTGCCAGCAGCTCTACCTTCACAGGACGCGTCTGGGGCTACACCTTC.

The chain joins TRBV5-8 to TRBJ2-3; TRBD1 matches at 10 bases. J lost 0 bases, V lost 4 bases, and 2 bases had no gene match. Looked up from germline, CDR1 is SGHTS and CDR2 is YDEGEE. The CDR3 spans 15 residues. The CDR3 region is CASSLGQGSTDTQYF. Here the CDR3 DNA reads TGTGCCAGCAGCCTGGGACAGGGGAGCACAGATACGCAGTATTTT.

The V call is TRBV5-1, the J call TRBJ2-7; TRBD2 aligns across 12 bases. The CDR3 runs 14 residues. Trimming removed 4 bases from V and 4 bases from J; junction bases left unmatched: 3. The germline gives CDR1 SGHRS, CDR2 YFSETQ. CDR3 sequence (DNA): TGCGCCAGCAGCACCGGACTAGCGGGGTACGAGCAGTACTTC. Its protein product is CASSTGLAGYEQYF.

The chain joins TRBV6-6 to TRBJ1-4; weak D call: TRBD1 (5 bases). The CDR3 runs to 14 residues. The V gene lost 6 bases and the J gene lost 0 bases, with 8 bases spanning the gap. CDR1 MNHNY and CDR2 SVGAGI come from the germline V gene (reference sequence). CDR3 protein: CASRDTATNEKLFF. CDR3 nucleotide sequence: TGTGCCAGCAGGGACACCGCAACTAATGAAAAACTGTTTTTT.

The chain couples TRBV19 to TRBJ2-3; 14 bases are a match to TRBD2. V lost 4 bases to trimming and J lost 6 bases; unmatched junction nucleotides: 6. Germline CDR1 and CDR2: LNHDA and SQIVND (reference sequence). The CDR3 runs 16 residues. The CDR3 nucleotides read TGTGCCAGTAGTACCAGACTAGCGGGAGGGCGGGATACGCAGTATTTT. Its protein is CASSTRLAGGRDTQYF. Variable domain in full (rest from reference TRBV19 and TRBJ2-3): DGGITQSPKYLFRKEGQNVTLSCEQNLNHDAMYWYRQDPGQGLRLIYYSQIVNDFQKGDIAEGYSVSREKKESFPLTVTSAQKNPTAFYLCASSTRLAGGRDTQYFGPGTRLTVL.

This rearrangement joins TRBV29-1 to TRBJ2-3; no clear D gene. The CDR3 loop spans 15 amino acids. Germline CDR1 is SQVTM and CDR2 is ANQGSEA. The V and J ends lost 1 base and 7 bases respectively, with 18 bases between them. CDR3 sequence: CSVEGSSTELYTQYF. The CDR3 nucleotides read TGCAGCGTTGAAGGCAGCTCCACTGAGCTATATACGCAGTATTTT.

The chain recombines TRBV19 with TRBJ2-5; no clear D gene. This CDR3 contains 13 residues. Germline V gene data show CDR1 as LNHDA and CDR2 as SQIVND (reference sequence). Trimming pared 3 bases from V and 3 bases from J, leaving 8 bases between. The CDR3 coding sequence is TGTGCCAGTAGTATGGGCTTCAAAGAGACCCAGTACTTC. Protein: CASSMGFKETQYF.